The next 5 T cell receptor beta chains were all read from a single sample in a study of cytomegalovirus exposure and HLA in healthy donors. The study ran its PCR with 60 Vbeta and 13 Jbeta primers. Clones were read by immunoSEQ multiplex PCR, and TCRdb kept only the in-frame ones, dropping some. The table lists about 190,000 clones, approximately 81% of them singletons. Sequenced input: PBMCs. These receptors were taken from a male donor in good health and CMV-seronegative.

This chain links TRBV4-2 with TRBJ2-7, with TRBD2 as a possible D gene (5 bases). V was pared by 1 base and J by 0 bases, with 10 bases between. The CDR3 totals 15 residues. Germline V gives CDR1 LGHNA, CDR2 YNFKEQ. CDR3 sequence: CASSQVGESSYEQYF. CDR3 coding DNA: TGTGCCAGCAGCCAAGTCGGGGAGAGCTCCTACGAGCAGTACTTC.

This clone came up once. The chain combines TRBV5-1 with TRBJ2-1; 13 bases map to TRBD2. After removal of 4 bases from V and 0 bases from J, the junction contained 1 base not matched to a gene. The germline gives CDR1 SGHRS, CDR2 YFSETQ. This CDR3 is 16 amino acids long. The CDR3: CASSRTSGGSYNEQFF. CDR3 bases: TGCGCCAGCAGCAGGACTAGCGGGGGCTCCTACAATGAGCAGTTCTTC.

Only one count was recorded for this clone. This chain connects TRBV9 to TRBJ1-1; D unresolved. The ends were cut back, 0 bases at V and 4 bases at J, with 7 bases in the middle. Germline CDR1 is SGDLS and CDR2 is YYNGEE. The CDR3 consists of 13 residues. The CDR3: CASSVGARTEAFF. The CDR3 DNA follows: TGTGCCAGCAGCGTAGGGGCGCGCACTGAAGCTTTCTTT.

The chain is built from TRBV25-1 and TRBJ2-7; the D gene is possibly TRBD2 (5 bases). The CDR3 extends over 14 amino acids. Germline lookup yields CDR1 MGHDK and CDR2 SYGVNS. The germline V and J ends were trimmed by 2 bases and 2 bases, with 10 bases remaining between them. The chain's CDR3 is CASSERRRAYEQYF. DNA for the CDR3: TGTGCCAGCAGTGAAAGGCGGCGGGCCTACGAGCAGTACTTC.

The rearrangement joins TRBV11-2 to TRBJ2-5; D is ambiguous. The CDR3 runs to 15 residues. The germline V gene has CDR1 SGHAT and CDR2 FQNNGV. Trimming left V 2 bases short and J 4 bases short, with 14 bases between. The CDR3 here is CASSLRVVAGETQYF. The DNA of the CDR3 is TGTGCCAGCAGCTTACGGGTAGTGGCTGGAGAGACCCAGTACTTC.